The source of this T cell receptor beta chain is a study of human T cells and chemical hapten exposure (dated by TCRdb to the early 2020s). A note on the overall study: For sensitization, 2% DPC in acetone was applied to an approximately 2 cm by approximately 2 cm area of upper inner arm skin. Throughout the study period of around 25 weeks, patients also received therapeutic DPC doses to the scalp every week. Patch testing on the upper back used Finn chambers containing 0.01% DPC, with scoring done after 6 days according to International Contact Dermatitis Research Group standards. Alopecia areata with under or over 50% scalp involvement, alopecia totalis and alopecia universalis were represented in the patient cohort, which was mostly female. Libraries were pooled for sequencing, and per-sample TCR yields varied mainly because of small differences in library volumes within the pool. In alopecia patients, the study followed how the peripheral blood TCR repertoire changed in vivo over primary and secondary sensitization to diphenylcyclopropenone (DPC), a hapten. Patient blood was sampled pre-sensitization (week 0) and at 2, 6 and about 24 weeks after DPC sensitization. Blood for TCR sequencing was provided by twenty-nine alopecia patients at one to four time points (pre-sensitization, 2, 6 and 24 weeks). Overall study outcomes, separate from this receptor: Because all patients had alopecia, a presumed autoimmune disease, the immune response of the patients might differ from that of healthy individuals. After repeated subsampling, the strength of the expansion versus patch-test correlation and the threshold at which it became significant changed. Expanded TCRs formed significantly more large CDR3 similarity clusters than pre-sensitization or healthy control sets, consistent with antigen-driven responses. Patch test score was positively correlated with the number of PT1 expanded TCRs, with significance at thresholds 8, 16 and 32 but not at 4. The number of TCRs above 1 in 1000 frequency did not change with DPC sensitization; there was no evidence of global repertoire structure alterations.

In its sample, this clonotype was seen a few times. Which antigen it targets is not known. Within one base of it there is no much larger clone, and no base qualities were kept. Library preparation was by RACE. The sequencing machine was a NextSeq 500. During library preparation, unique molecular identifiers were attached to individual cDNA molecules so that TCRs could be counted in a quantitative, reproducible way. For every blood RNA sample, sequencing covered both the TCR alpha and TCR beta chains. Processing in the source paper ran as follows. Samples had a median of roughly 100,000 TCRs, with a range from roughly 23,224 to 750,000. The Decombinator software suite was used to annotate V, J and CDR3 in the TCR reads. Every sample was subsampled to the same number of TCRs (28,000) for the PS versus PT1 abundance plots. TCRs were defined as expanded if absent before sensitization and observed at least eight times at the 2-week time point. TCRdb reworked the public reads: Q25 trimming with fastp, MiXCR clone assembly, productive beta chains retained. One record per CDR3 amino acid sequence lists the most common genes and DNA. These V and J calls are TCRdb output, not the study's own analysis. The sample data list under 200,000 distinct CDR3 sequences, and just under 30% of these were observed just once. The ten largest make up less than 3.5% of the sample.

Explained via the paper, the time point label denotes: pre-sensitization, week 0. In light of the paper, this sample's treatment or condition label describes: therapeutic diphenylcyclopropenone sensitization with weekly scalp DPC. At each patch-test visit, blood was drawn before the patch test was applied. To be eligible, patients had to be aged 18 to 70, diagnosed with alopecia and judged suitable for DPC therapy, while pregnant patients were excluded. Total RNA was extracted from unfractionated whole blood collected in Tempus Blood RNA tubes. The CDR3 spans 11 residues, from the cysteine through the phenylalanine. The read is trimmed to its CDR3 DNA, 33 bases read in frame from base 1. Based on the germline V gene, the CDR1 and CDR2 sequences are SNHLY and FYNNEI. Trimming costs V 8 bases and J 4 bases, and their ends lie 9 bases apart.

This material consisted of whole blood, taken in connection with sensitization to the hapten diphenylcyclopropenone (DPC). The TCR sequence derives from a woman aged 25 to 45 with alopecia areata. Some clones in this sample may be carry-over from other donors' samples. Recombination linked TRBV2 to TRBJ2-7; the D gene assignment is perhaps TRBD1 or TRBD2, with each matching 5 bases. The CDR3 reads as follows: CASEEGYEQYF. The DNA is as follows: TGTGCCAGCGAAGAGGGGTACGAGCAGTACTTC.